These T cell receptor beta chains were read from a single sample in a study of CD8+ T cells in alopecia areata. The repertoire was sequenced with immunoSEQ multiplex PCR; TCRdb's copy has only in-frame clones and lacks some. The table lists about 150,000 clones, around half of them singletons, with approximately 19% in the top ten. The input for sequencing was CD8+ T cells sorted from blood, taken at week 0. Every receptor here comes from a human donor with alopecia areata. Each CDR3 is given with its conserved first and last residue. A D gene is named only where the DNA matches it firmly. The size field is filled for only some rows; it gives once, few, many or a size class.

clone_size: -; j_call: TRBJ1-2; d_call: TRBD1; v_call: TRBV27; cdr3_aa: CASSPTGVYGYTF; cdr3_nt: TGTGCCAGCAGCCCAACAGGGGTTTATGGCTACACCTTC
clone_size: -; j_call: TRBJ2-3; d_call: -; v_call: TRBV7-9; cdr3_aa: CASARLGTDTQYF; cdr3_nt: TGTGCCAGTGCGAGGTTGGGCACAGATACGCAGTATTTT
clone_size: -; j_call: TRBJ1-1; d_call: TRBD1; v_call: TRBV30; cdr3_aa: CAWGTGRGEAFF; cdr3_nt: TGTGCCTGGGGGACAGGGAGGGGTGAAGCTTTCTTT
clone_size: once; j_call: TRBJ2-7; d_call: -; v_call: TRBV27; cdr3_aa: CASRPMGGDEQYF; cdr3_nt: TGTGCCAGCAGGCCTATGGGGGGTGACGAGCAGTACTTC
clone_size: -; j_call: TRBJ1-2; d_call: -; v_call: TRBV4-3; cdr3_aa: CASSQEGSLTYGYTF; cdr3_nt: TGCGCCAGCAGCCAAGAGGGCAGCCTTACCTATGGCTACACCTTC
clone_size: -; j_call: TRBJ2-7; d_call: -; v_call: TRBV5-1; cdr3_aa: CASSNEGGSPDEQYF; cdr3_nt: TGCGCCAGCAGCAATGAGGGGGGGTCGCCTGACGAGCAGTACTTC
clone_size: -; j_call: TRBJ1-1; d_call: -; v_call: TRBV5-6; cdr3_aa: CASSLEGRPTEAFF; cdr3_nt: TGTGCCAGCAGCTTGGAAGGTCGGCCCACTGAAGCTTTCTTT
clone_size: few; j_call: TRBJ2-7; d_call: -; v_call: TRBV6-4; cdr3_aa: CASSANGGQYF; cdr3_nt: TGTGCCAGCAGTGCAAATGGGGGGCAGTACTTC
clone_size: few; j_call: TRBJ1-2; d_call: -; v_call: TRBV27; cdr3_aa: CASSSGDGGYTF; cdr3_nt: TGTGCCAGCAGTTCAGGGGATGGTGGCTACACCTTC
clone_size: few; j_call: TRBJ2-1; d_call: -; v_call: TRBV5-1; cdr3_aa: CASSPASNEQFF; cdr3_nt: TGCGCCAGCAGCCCGGCGAGCAATGAGCAGTTCTTC
clone_size: few; j_call: TRBJ1-2; d_call: -; v_call: TRBV2; cdr3_aa: CASGDDGYTF; cdr3_nt: TGTGCCAGCGGGGATGATGGCTACACCTTC
clone_size: once; j_call: TRBJ1-6; d_call: -; v_call: TRBV14; cdr3_aa: CASSQDLSYNSPLHF; cdr3_nt: TGTGCCAGCAGCCAAGACCTCTCCTATAATTCACCCCTCCACTTT
clone_size: few; j_call: TRBJ2-7; d_call: TRBD2; v_call: TRBV6-5; cdr3_aa: CASSLAGGYEQYF; cdr3_nt: TGTGCCAGCAGTCTAGCGGGGGGCTACGAGCAGTACTTC
clone_size: -; j_call: TRBJ1-2; d_call: -; v_call: TRBV5-1; cdr3_aa: CASSLGDENYGYTF; cdr3_nt: TGCGCCAGCAGCTTGGGGGACGAAAACTATGGCTACACCTTC
clone_size: -; j_call: TRBJ1-5; d_call: -; v_call: TRBV7-9; cdr3_aa: CASSPDGSNQPQHF; cdr3_nt: TGTGCCAGCAGCCCAGACGGCAGCAATCAGCCCCAGCATTTT
clone_size: -; j_call: TRBJ1-1; d_call: -; v_call: TRBV6-6; cdr3_aa: CAARGGTEAFF; cdr3_nt: TGTGCCGCCCGGGGTGGCACTGAAGCTTTCTTT
clone_size: -; j_call: TRBJ2-1; d_call: -; v_call: TRBV2; cdr3_aa: CASSAASSEHYNEQFF; cdr3_nt: TGTGCCAGCAGTGCGGCGTCTAGCGAACACTACAATGAGCAGTTCTTC
clone_size: -; j_call: TRBJ2-1; d_call: -; v_call: TRBV15; cdr3_aa: CATGEVSYNEQFF; cdr3_nt: TGTGCCACCGGGGAGGTCTCCTACAATGAGCAGTTCTTC
clone_size: -; j_call: TRBJ2-7; d_call: TRBD1; v_call: TRBV27; cdr3_aa: CASSPSTGESSYEQYF; cdr3_nt: TGTGCCAGCAGTCCATCGACAGGGGAAAGCTCCTACGAGCAGTACTTC
clone_size: -; j_call: TRBJ2-7; d_call: -; v_call: TRBV4-1; cdr3_aa: CASSAPIGVEQYF; cdr3_nt: TGCGCCAGCAGCGCCCCTATAGGAGTCGAGCAGTACTTC
clone_size: -; j_call: TRBJ1-4; d_call: -; v_call: TRBV27; cdr3_aa: CASSPPGEKLFF; cdr3_nt: TGTGCCAGCAGTCCCCCCGGGGAAAAACTGTTTTTT
clone_size: few; j_call: TRBJ2-3; d_call: TRBD2; v_call: TRBV4-3; cdr3_aa: CASSQDAARGDTDTQYF; cdr3_nt: TGCGCCAGCAGCCAAGATGCCGCGCGGGGGGACACAGATACGCAGTATTTT
clone_size: -; j_call: TRBJ1-2; d_call: TRBD1; v_call: TRBV4-3; cdr3_aa: CASSQETGVGYTF; cdr3_nt: TGCGCCAGCAGCCAAGAAACAGGGGTTGGCTACACCTTC
clone_size: -; j_call: TRBJ2-7; d_call: -; v_call: TRBV29-1; cdr3_aa: CSVEFPGYEQYF; cdr3_nt: TGCAGCGTTGAATTTCCAGGCTACGAGCAGTACTTC
clone_size: -; j_call: TRBJ1-5; d_call: TRBD1; v_call: TRBV12-5; cdr3_aa: CASGLKQGPLWPQHF; cdr3_nt: TGTGCTAGTGGTTTGAAACAGGGGCCCCTTTGGCCCCAGCATTTT
clone_size: -; j_call: TRBJ1-2; d_call: -; v_call: TRBV29-1; cdr3_aa: CSVEGAGNNYGYTF; cdr3_nt: TGCAGCGTTGAAGGAGCGGGTAATAACTATGGCTACACCTTC
clone_size: -; j_call: TRBJ1-1; d_call: -; v_call: TRBV4-1; cdr3_aa: CASSPEGSPGTEAFF; cdr3_nt: TGCGCCAGCAGCCCAGAGGGCTCCCCGGGGACTGAAGCTTTCTTT
clone_size: -; j_call: TRBJ2-6; d_call: -; v_call: TRBV6-5; cdr3_aa: CASSFRQSGANVLTF; cdr3_nt: TGTGCCAGCAGCTTCAGACAGTCTGGGGCCAACGTCCTGACTTTC
clone_size: -; j_call: TRBJ2-2; d_call: TRBD2; v_call: TRBV7-9; cdr3_aa: CASSHRLAGHTGELFF; cdr3_nt: TGTGCCAGCAGCCACAGGCTAGCGGGGCACACCGGGGAGCTGTTTTTT
clone_size: many; j_call: TRBJ2-7; d_call: TRBD1; v_call: TRBV30; cdr3_aa: CAWSPGTGREQYF; cdr3_nt: TGTGCCTGGAGTCCCGGGACAGGGAGGGAGCAGTACTTC
clone_size: -; j_call: TRBJ2-7; d_call: -; v_call: TRBV29-1; cdr3_aa: CSVEGHWTPNYEQYF; cdr3_nt: TGCAGCGTTGAAGGCCATTGGACACCAAACTACGAGCAGTACTTC
clone_size: -; j_call: TRBJ2-6; d_call: -; v_call: TRBV30; cdr3_aa: CAWESGANVLTF; cdr3_nt: TGTGCTTGGGAGTCTGGGGCCAACGTCCTGACTTTC
clone_size: -; j_call: TRBJ2-6; d_call: -; v_call: TRBV12-5; cdr3_aa: CASGLGGRGSGANVLTF; cdr3_nt: TGTGCTAGTGGTCTGGGGGGAAGGGGCTCTGGGGCCAACGTCCTGACTTTC
clone_size: medium-sized; j_call: TRBJ2-3; d_call: TRBD2; v_call: TRBV5-4; cdr3_aa: CASSDFPGTTSTDTQYF; cdr3_nt: TGTGCCAGCAGCGACTTCCCCGGGACTACCAGCACAGATACGCAGTATTTT
clone_size: once; j_call: TRBJ1-2; d_call: -; v_call: TRBV7-2; cdr3_aa: CASVGADYGYTF; cdr3_nt: TGTGCCAGCGTCGGGGCGGATTATGGCTACACCTTC
clone_size: -; j_call: TRBJ2-7; d_call: -; v_call: TRBV29-1; cdr3_aa: CSVEEVGVSYEQYF; cdr3_nt: TGCAGCGTTGAAGAGGTTGGCGTAAGCTACGAGCAGTACTTC
clone_size: -; j_call: TRBJ1-2; d_call: -; v_call: TRBV4-1; cdr3_aa: CASSQDQFAPGVEGYTF; cdr3_nt: TGCGCCAGCAGCCAAGATCAGTTCGCGCCAGGGGTGGAAGGCTACACCTTC
clone_size: -; j_call: TRBJ2-1; d_call: TRBD2; v_call: TRBV7-3; cdr3_aa: CASSLNPLGTSRNEQFF; cdr3_nt: TGTGCCAGCAGCCTAAATCCTTTGGGGACTAGCCGCAATGAGCAGTTCTTC
clone_size: few; j_call: TRBJ2-7; d_call: TRBD1; v_call: TRBV7-8; cdr3_aa: CASSPGGLSYEQYF; cdr3_nt: TGTGCCAGCAGCCCAGGGGGCCTCTCCTACGAGCAGTACTTC
clone_size: few; j_call: TRBJ2-5; d_call: TRBD1; v_call: TRBV29-1; cdr3_aa: CSVEGDRPARETQYF; cdr3_nt: TGCAGCGTTGAAGGGGACAGGCCCGCCCGAGAGACCCAGTACTTC
clone_size: few; j_call: TRBJ2-7; d_call: -; v_call: TRBV30; cdr3_aa: CAWTYGGASYEQYF; cdr3_nt: TGTGCCTGGACTTACGGTGGGGCATCCTACGAGCAGTACTTC
clone_size: once; j_call: TRBJ1-1; d_call: TRBD1; v_call: TRBV6-5; cdr3_aa: CASSYFAGGLNTEAFF; cdr3_nt: TGTGCCAGCAGTTACTTCGCAGGGGGCTTGAACACTGAAGCTTTCTTT
clone_size: -; j_call: TRBJ1-2; d_call: -; v_call: TRBV20-1; cdr3_aa: CSAPGAYGYTF; cdr3_nt: TGCAGTGCTCCTGGCGCCTATGGCTACACCTTC
clone_size: -; j_call: TRBJ2-1; d_call: TRBD2; v_call: TRBV7-7; cdr3_aa: CASSPESGGYNEQFF; cdr3_nt: TGTGCCAGCAGCCCTGAAAGCGGGGGTTACAATGAGCAGTTCTTC
clone_size: -; j_call: TRBJ1-1; d_call: -; v_call: TRBV27; cdr3_aa: CASSPNRNTEAFF; cdr3_nt: TGTGCCAGCAGCCCTAATAGGAACACTGAAGCTTTCTTT
clone_size: -; j_call: TRBJ2-7; d_call: TRBD2; v_call: TRBV2; cdr3_aa: CASTGSGVYEQYF; cdr3_nt: TGTGCCAGCACTGGCAGCGGGGTATACGAGCAGTACTTC
clone_size: -; j_call: TRBJ1-6; d_call: TRBD1; v_call: TRBV5-1; cdr3_aa: CASSLAGRGQLNSPLHF; cdr3_nt: TGCGCCAGCAGCTTGGCCGGACGGGGACAGTTGAATTCACCCCTCCACTTT
clone_size: -; j_call: TRBJ1-2; d_call: -; v_call: TRBV30; cdr3_aa: CAWSETDYGYTF; cdr3_nt: TGTGCCTGGAGTGAGACAGACTATGGCTACACCTTC
clone_size: few; j_call: TRBJ2-3; d_call: TRBD2; v_call: TRBV29-1; cdr3_aa: CSVVAGVVDTQYF; cdr3_nt: TGCAGCGTTGTAGCGGGGGTAGTAGATACGCAGTATTTT
clone_size: -; j_call: TRBJ2-7; d_call: TRBD1; v_call: TRBV4-3; cdr3_aa: CASSQDDRGSYEQYF; cdr3_nt: TGCGCCAGCAGCCAGGACGACAGGGGCTCCTACGAGCAGTACTTC
clone_size: -; j_call: TRBJ2-1; d_call: -; v_call: TRBV19; cdr3_aa: CASSRGSGSEQFF; cdr3_nt: TGTGCCAGTAGTAGGGGGAGCGGCAGTGAGCAGTTCTTC
clone_size: -; j_call: TRBJ2-3; d_call: -; v_call: TRBV29-1; cdr3_aa: CSVDDTYF; cdr3_nt: TGCAGCGTTGATGACACGTATTTT
clone_size: few; j_call: TRBJ1-2; d_call: -; v_call: TRBV18; cdr3_aa: CASSPVVGDGYTF; cdr3_nt: TGTGCCAGCTCACCGGTAGTAGGGGATGGCTACACCTTC
clone_size: -; j_call: TRBJ2-2; d_call: TRBD1; v_call: TRBV10-2; cdr3_aa: CASRTGQGDKSGELFF; cdr3_nt: TGCGCCAGCAGAACCGGACAGGGAGATAAGTCCGGGGAGCTGTTTTTT